In this sample, the clone carrying this T cell receptor (beta chain) turned up a few times. Its target is unknown. This sample is part of a study of T cell repertoires in cytomegalovirus infection. Study-wide background: In public TCR beta signatures, there were indications of both CMV infection and matching HLA type.

The V gene lost 1 base and the J gene lost 0 bases, with 13 bases spanning the gap. Per germline, CDR1 LGHNA and CDR2 YNFKEQ. This CDR3 contains 17 residues. TCRdb reprocessed the reads with MiXCR, giving one entry per CDR3 protein. The sample lists approximately 550,000 distinct CDR3 sequences, approximately 15% occurring once. Study-level points and caveats: The response measured ex vivo was dominated by TCR beta clonotypes (HLA-C-restricted and CMV-specific). Carriers of CMV plus the relevant HLA were identified by cumulative public TCR beta family frequency.

The chain links TRBV4-2 to TRBJ2-1; D could derive from TRBD1 or TRBD2 (5 bases each). What was sequenced was CD8+ T cells from PBMCs. This receptor was obtained from a human donor in good health (CMV status not recorded). Some clones in this sample may be carry-over from other donors' samples. DNA for the CDR3: TGTGCCAGCAGCCAAGTGGATGGGACGGTCTCCTACAATGAGCAGTTCTTC. Amino acids: CASSQVDGTVSYNEQFF.